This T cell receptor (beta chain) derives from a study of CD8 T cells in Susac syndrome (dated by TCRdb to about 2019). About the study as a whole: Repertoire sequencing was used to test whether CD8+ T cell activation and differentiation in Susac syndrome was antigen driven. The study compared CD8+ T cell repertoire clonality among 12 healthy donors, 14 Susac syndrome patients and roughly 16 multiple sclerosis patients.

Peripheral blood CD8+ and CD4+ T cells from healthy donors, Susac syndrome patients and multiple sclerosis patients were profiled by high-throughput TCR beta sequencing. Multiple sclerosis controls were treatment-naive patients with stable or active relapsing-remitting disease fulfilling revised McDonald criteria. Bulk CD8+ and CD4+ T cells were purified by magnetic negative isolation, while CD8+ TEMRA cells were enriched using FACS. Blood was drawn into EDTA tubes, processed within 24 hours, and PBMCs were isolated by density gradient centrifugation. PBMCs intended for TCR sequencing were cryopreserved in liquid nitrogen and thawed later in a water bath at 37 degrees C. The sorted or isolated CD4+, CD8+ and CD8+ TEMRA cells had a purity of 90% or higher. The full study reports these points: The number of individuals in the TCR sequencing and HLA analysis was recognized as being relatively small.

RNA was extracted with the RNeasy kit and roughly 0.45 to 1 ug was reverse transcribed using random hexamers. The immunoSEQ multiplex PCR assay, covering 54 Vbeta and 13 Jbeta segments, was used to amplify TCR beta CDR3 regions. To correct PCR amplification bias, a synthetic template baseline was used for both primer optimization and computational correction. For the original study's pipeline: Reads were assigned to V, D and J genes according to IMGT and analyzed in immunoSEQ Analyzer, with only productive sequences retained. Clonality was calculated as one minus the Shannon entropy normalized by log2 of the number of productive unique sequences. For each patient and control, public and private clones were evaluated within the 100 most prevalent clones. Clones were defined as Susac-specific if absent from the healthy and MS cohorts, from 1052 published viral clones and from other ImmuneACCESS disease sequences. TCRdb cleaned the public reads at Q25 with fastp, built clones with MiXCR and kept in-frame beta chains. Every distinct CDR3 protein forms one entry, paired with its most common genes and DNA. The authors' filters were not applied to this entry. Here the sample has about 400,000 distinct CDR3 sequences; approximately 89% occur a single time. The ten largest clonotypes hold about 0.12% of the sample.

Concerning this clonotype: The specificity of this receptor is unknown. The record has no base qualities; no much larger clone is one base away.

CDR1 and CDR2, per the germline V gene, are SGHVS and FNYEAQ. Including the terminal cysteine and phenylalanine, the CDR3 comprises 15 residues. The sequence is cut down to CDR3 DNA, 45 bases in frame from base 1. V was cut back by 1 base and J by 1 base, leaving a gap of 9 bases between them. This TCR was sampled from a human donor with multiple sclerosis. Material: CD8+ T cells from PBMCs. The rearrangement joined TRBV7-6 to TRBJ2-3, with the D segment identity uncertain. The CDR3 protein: CASSLEALRTDTQYF. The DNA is TGTGCCAGCAGCTTAGAAGCATTGCGCACAGATACGCAGTATTTT.